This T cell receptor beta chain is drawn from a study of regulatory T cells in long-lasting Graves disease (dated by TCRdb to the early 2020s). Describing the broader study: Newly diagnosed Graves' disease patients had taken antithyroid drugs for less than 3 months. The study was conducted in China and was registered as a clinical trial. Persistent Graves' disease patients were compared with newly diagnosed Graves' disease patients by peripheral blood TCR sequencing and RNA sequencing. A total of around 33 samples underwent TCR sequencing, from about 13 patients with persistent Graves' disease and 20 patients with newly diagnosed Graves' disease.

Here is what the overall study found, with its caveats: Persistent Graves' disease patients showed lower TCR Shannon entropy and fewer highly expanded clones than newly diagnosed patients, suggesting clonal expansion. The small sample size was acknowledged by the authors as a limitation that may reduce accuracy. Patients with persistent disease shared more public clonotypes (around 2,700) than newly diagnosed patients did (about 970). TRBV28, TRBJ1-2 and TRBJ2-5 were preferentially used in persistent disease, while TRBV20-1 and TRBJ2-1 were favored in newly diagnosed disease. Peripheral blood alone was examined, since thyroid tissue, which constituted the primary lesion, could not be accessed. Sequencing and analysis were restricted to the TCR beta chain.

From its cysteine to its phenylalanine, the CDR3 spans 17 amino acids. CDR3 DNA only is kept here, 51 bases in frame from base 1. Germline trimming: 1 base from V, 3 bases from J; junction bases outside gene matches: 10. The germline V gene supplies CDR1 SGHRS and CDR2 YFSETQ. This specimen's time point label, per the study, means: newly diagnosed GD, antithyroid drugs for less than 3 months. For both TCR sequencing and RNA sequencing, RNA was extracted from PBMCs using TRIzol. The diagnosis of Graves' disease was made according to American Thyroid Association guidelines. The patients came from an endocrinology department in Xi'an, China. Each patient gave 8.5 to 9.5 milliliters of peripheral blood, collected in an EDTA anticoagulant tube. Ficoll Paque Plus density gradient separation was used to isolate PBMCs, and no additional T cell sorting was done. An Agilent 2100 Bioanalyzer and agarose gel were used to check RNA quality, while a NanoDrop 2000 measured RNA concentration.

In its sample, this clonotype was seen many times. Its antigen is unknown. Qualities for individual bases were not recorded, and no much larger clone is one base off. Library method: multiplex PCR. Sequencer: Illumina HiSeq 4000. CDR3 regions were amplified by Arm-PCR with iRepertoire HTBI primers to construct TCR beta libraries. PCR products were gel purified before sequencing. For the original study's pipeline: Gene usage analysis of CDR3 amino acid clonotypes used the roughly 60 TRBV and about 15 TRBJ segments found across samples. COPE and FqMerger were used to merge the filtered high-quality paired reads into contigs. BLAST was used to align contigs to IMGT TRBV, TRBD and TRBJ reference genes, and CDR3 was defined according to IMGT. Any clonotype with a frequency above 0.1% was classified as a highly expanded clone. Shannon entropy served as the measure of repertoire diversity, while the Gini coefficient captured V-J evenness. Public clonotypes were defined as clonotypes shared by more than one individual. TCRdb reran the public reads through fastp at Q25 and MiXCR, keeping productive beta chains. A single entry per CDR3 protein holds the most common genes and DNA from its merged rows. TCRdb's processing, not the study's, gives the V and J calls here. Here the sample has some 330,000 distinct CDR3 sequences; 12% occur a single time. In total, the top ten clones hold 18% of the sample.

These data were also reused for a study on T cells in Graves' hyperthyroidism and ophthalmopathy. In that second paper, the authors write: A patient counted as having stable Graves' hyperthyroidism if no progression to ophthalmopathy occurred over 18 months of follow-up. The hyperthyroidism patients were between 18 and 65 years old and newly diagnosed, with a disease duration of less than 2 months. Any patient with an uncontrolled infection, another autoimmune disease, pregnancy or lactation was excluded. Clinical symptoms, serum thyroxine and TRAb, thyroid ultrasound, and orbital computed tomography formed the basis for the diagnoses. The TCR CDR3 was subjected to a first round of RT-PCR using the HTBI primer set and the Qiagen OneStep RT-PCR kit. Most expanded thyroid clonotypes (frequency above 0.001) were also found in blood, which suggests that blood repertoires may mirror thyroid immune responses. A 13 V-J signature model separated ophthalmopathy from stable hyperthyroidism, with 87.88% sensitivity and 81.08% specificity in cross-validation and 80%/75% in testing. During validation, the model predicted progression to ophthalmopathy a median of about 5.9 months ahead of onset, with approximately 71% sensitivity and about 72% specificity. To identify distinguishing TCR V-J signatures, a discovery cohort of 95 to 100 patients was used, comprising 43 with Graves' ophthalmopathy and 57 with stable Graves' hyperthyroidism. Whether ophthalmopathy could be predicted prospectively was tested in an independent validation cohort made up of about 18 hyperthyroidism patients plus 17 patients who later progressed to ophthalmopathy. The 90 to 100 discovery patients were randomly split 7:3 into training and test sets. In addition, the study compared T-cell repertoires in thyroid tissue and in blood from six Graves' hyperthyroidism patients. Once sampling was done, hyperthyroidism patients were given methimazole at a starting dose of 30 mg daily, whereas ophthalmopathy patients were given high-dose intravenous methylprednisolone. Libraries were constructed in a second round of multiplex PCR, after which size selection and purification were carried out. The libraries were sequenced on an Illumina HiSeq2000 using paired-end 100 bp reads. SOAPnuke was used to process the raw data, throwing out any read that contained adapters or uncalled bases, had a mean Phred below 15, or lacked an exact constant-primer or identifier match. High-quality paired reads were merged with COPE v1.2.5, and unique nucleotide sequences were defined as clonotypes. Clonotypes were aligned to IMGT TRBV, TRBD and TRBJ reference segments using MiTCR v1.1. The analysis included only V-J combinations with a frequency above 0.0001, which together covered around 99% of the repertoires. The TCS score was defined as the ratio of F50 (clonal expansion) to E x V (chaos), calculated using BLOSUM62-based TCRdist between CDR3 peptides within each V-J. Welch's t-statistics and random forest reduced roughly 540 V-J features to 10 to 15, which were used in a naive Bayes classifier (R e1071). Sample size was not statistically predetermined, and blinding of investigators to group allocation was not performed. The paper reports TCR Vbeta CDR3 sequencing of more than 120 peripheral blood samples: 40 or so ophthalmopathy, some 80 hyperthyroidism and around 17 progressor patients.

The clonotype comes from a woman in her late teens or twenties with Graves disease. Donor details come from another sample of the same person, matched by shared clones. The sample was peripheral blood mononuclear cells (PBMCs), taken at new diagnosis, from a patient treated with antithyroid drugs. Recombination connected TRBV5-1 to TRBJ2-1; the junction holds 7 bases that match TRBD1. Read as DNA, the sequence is TGCGCCAGCAGCTTGCCGACAGGGCTGCTTAACTACAATGAGCAGTTCTTC. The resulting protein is CASSLPTGLLNYNEQFF.